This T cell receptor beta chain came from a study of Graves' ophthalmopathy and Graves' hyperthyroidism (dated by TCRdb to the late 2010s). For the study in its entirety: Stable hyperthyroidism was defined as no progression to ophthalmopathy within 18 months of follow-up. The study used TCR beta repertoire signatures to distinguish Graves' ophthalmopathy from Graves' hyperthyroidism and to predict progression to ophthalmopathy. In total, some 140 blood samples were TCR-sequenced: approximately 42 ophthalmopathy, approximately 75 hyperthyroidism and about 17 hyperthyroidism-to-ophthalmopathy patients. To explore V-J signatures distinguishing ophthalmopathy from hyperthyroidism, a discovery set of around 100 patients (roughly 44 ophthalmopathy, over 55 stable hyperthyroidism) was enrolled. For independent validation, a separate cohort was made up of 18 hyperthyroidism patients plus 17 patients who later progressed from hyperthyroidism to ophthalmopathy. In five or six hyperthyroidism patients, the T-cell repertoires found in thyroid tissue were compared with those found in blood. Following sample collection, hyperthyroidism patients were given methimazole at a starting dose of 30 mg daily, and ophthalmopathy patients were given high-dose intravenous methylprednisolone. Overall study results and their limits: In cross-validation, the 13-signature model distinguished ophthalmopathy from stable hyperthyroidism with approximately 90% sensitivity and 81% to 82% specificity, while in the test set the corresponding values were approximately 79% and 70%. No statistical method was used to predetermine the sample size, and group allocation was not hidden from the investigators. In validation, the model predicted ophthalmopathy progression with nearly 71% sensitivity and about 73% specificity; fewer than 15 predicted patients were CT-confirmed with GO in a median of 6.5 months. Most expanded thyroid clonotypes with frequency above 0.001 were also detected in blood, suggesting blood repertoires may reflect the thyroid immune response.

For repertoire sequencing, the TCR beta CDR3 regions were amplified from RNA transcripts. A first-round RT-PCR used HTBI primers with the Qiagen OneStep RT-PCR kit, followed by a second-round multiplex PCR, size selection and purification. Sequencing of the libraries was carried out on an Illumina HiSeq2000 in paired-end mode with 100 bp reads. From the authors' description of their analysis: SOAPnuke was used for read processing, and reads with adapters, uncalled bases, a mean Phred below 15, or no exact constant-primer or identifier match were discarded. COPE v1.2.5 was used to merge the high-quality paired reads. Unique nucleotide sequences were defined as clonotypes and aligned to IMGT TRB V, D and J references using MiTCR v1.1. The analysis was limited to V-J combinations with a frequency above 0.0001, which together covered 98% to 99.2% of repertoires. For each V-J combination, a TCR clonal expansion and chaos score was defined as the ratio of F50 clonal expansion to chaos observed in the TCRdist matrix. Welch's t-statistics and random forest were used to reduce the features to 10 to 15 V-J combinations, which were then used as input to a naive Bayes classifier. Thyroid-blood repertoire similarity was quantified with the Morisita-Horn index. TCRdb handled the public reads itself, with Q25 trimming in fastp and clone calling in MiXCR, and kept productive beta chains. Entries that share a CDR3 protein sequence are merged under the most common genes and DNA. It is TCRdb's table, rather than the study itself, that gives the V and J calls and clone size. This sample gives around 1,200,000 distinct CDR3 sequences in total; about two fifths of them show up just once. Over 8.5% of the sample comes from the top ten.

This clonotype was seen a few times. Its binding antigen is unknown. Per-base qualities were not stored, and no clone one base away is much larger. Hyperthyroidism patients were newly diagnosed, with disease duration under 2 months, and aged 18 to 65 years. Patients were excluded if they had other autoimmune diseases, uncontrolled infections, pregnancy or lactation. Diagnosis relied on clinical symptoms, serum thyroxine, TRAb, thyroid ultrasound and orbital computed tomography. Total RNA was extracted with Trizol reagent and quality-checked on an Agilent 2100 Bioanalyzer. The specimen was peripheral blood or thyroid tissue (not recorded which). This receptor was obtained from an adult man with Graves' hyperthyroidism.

The DNA reads as follows: TGTGCCAGCAGCGTCCTGACGGGGAGTCATCACGAGCAGTACTTC. The resulting protein is CASSVLTGSHHEQYF. Recombination joined TRBV7-9 with TRBJ2-7; perhaps TRBD2 is the D gene, with 5 bases matching. The CDR3 covers 15 residues, taking in both the cysteine and the phenylalanine. CDR3 DNA is the only sequence kept; it has 45 bases, read in frame from the first base. The germline V gene (reference sequence) supplies CDR1 SEHNR and CDR2 FQNEAQ. Cut back by 5 bases and 5 bases, the V and J ends lie 19 bases apart.